This TCR beta chain derives from a study of beta chain features in type 1 diabetes. Concerning this clone itself: What it recognizes is unknown.

Every donor provided one heparinised blood draw, which averaged approximately 100 mL. Sorted populations all had greater than 98% purity. V was pared by 11 bases and J by 1 base, with 18 bases between. Germline values: CDR1 SNHLY, CDR2 FYNNEI. The CDR3 runs 15 residues. Study results and limitations: The study left unresolved whether HLA type influences TCRB rearrangement. For type 1 diabetes patients, VDJ junctions showed fewer insertions and more deletions.

Expressed TCRB transcripts were sequenced because the isolated RNA had all been reverse transcribed beforehand. TCRdb's copy holds only in-frame clones and misses some; the assay was immunoSEQ multiplex PCR. The table has around 240,000 clones, over 65% seen once. The sequence was obtained from a man aged 25-45 years in good health. The chain is built from TRBV2 and TRBJ1-3; D is unclear. Sequencing was done on a sample of naive CD4+ T cells from blood. CDR3 coding DNA: TGTGCCGCCTATGGCAAGGGAGTGTCTGGAAACACCATATATTTT. It encodes CAAYGKGVSGNTIYF.